What follows are 30 T cell receptor beta chains derived from one specimen sequenced in a study of blood T cell repertoires in COVID-19. Profiled with immunoSEQ multiplex PCR; TCRdb holds only in-frame clones, not every one. The table has hundreds of thousands of clones, 90% seen once. The sample comprised PBMCs or T cells enriched from blood (not recorded which). The receptors originated from a woman aged 18 to 35 with acute COVID-19.

The chain has TRBV11-2 and TRBJ2-1; TRBD1 might be the D (5 bases). CDR1 is SGHAT, CDR2 FQNNGV, per germline. V gave up 5 bases and J gave up 3 bases, with 14 bases separating them. The CDR3 contains 15 residues. CDR3 sequence reads: CASSLKRQLYNEQFF. The CDR3, as DNA: TGTGCCAGCAGCCTAAAGAGACAGCTCTACAATGAGCAGTTCTTC.

The chain is built from TRBV10-1 and TRBJ1-5; no clear D. Trimming took off 2 bases at V and 2 bases at J, with 7 bases between the two ends. The germline V gene encodes CDR1 WNHNN and CDR2 SYGVQD (reference sequence). The CDR3 contains 14 residues. CDR3 DNA sequence: TGCGCCAGCAGTGAGGGCTTTGGCAATCAGCCCCAGCATTTT. As protein: CASSEGFGNQPQHF.

J is TRBJ1-5 and V is TRBV28; 8 nucleotides line up with TRBD1. The CDR3 spans 17 residues. CDR1 and CDR2 from the germline V gene are MDHEN and SYDVKM. The V segment lost 5 bases and the J segment 1 base; nucleotides outside the gene matches: 10. The CDR3 DNA sequence: TGTGCCAGCAGTGGACAGGGAAAAGTTAGGAGCAATCAGCCCCAGCATTTT. Protein product: CASSGQGKVRSNQPQHF.

DNA for the CDR3: TGTGCCACCAGTGACCCGACAGGGGGTAATACTGAAGCTTTCTTT. Encoded protein: CATSDPTGGNTEAFF. The chain combines TRBV24-1 with TRBJ1-1; 9 nucleotides line up with TRBD1. The junction had 7 bases not matched to a gene; V was cut back by 4 bases and J by 5 bases. Germline-derived CDR1 and CDR2 are KGHDR and SFDVKD. The CDR3 length is 15 residues.

V gene TRBV7-9 combines with J gene TRBJ2-5; TRBD1 agrees at 7 bases. J was trimmed by 1 base and V by 6 bases; bases with no gene match: 17. The germline gives CDR1 SEHNR, CDR2 FQNEAQ (reference sequence). The CDR3 runs to 18 residues. CDR3 nucleotides: TGTGCCAGCAGTTTTAGGGGACAGACACGTTTAACCCAAGAGACCCAGTACTTC. It translates to CASSFRGQTRLTQETQYF.

The J gene is TRBJ1-6, the V gene TRBV30; a weak D match, TRBD1 (6 bases). The CDR3 covers 15 residues. Germline assignment: CDR1 GTSNPN and CDR2 SVGIG (reference sequence). V was clipped by 3 bases and J by 4 bases, with 13 bases between them. The CDR3 bases are TGTGCCTGGAGCGGCGGGGGGGCTTATAATTCACCCCTCCACTTT. Translation gives CAWSGGGAYNSPLHF.

The genes are TRBV5-1 and TRBJ1-1; D may be TRBD1 (5 bases). There are 13 residues in the CDR3. Per the germline V gene, CDR1 is SGHRS and CDR2 is YFSETQ. Trimming took off 2 bases at V and 5 bases at J, with 10 bases between the two ends. CDR3 coding DNA: TGCGCCAGCAGCTTAACAGGAAGGACTGAAGCTTTCTTT. It yields the protein CASSLTGRTEAFF. Looking up the rest from reference TRBV5-1 and TRBJ1-1 gives the full variable domain: KAGVTQTPRYLIKTRGQQVTLSCSPISGHRSVSWYQQTPGQGLQFLFEYFSETQRNKGNFPGRFSGRQFSNSRSEMNVSTLELGDSALYLCASSLTGRTEAFFGQGTRLTVV.

Comments on this clone: At one end the junction does not follow the germline gene, possibly because of a read error. The CDR3 bases are TGTGCCAGCAGTTTGGAGACAGGGGAAGCTTTCTTT. Translating gives CASSLETGEAFF. The chain has TRBV5-4 and TRBJ1-1, with 7 bases matching TRBD1. The CDR3 covers 12 residues. The germline CDR1 and CDR2 sequences are SGHNT and YYREEE (reference sequence).

V gene TRBV7-9 combines with J gene TRBJ1-4; unclear D gene. Germline CDR1 and CDR2: SEHNR and FQNEAQ (reference sequence). The length of the CDR3 is 14 residues. V was clipped by 5 bases and J by 7 bases, with 14 bases between them. In DNA form, the CDR3 reads TGTGCCAGCAGCCCGAGAGGGAGCGGTGAAAAACTGTTTTTT. As protein: CASSPRGSGEKLFF. Filled out from reference TRBV7-9 and TRBJ1-4, the complete variable domain reads DTGVSQNPRHKITKRGQNVTFRCDPISEHNRLYWYRQTLGQGPEFLTYFQNEAQLEKSRLLSDRFSAERPKGSFSTLEIQRTEQGDSAMYLCASSPRGSGEKLFFGSGTQLSVL.

The chain has TRBV5-1 and TRBJ2-6, with TRBD2 as a possible D gene (6 bases). Germline values: CDR1 SGHRS, CDR2 YFSETQ. CDR3 length: 15 amino acids. V was cut by 1 base and J by 2 bases, with 7 bases left in between. The DNA for the CDR3 is TGCGCCAGCAGCTTGACGGGAGCTGGGGCCAACGTCCTGACTTTC. The encoded protein is CASSLTGAGANVLTF.

This chain joins TRBV28 and TRBJ1-5, with D perhaps matching TRBD1 (6 bases). V was trimmed by 2 bases and J by 6 bases, leaving 14 bases between them. CDR1 and CDR2 (germline): MDHEN, SYDVKM. The CDR3 has 15 amino acids. The CDR3 DNA is TGTGCCAGCAGTTTAACGGAAGGGGGAACTCAGCCCCAGCATTTT. It encodes CASSLTEGGTQPQHF.

V usage is TRBV27 and J usage is TRBJ1-4; 8 bases are shared with TRBD1. V dropped 7 bases and J dropped 7; count of bases not matched to a gene: 5. The germline CDR1 and CDR2 sequences are MNHEY and SMNVEV (reference sequence). This CDR3 is 13 amino acids long. DNA for the CDR3: TGTGCCAGCACAGGGGGCTCGGGTGAAAAACTGTTTTTT. This codes for CASTGGSGEKLFF. The whole variable domain, filled in from reference TRBV27 and TRBJ1-4, reads EAQVTQNPRYLITVTGKKLTVTCSQNMNHEYMSWYRQDPGLGLRQIYYSMNVEVTDKGDVPEGYKVSRKEKRNFPLILESPSPNQTSLYFCASTGGSGEKLFFGSGTQLSVL.

The chain links TRBV14 to TRBJ1-4; D is ambiguous. This CDR3 comprises 16 residues. From germline, CDR1 is SGHDN and CDR2 FVKESK. V gave up 1 base and J gave up 1 base, with 10 bases separating them. This CDR3 reads CASSQGGRRTNEKLFF. CDR3 DNA sequence: TGTGCCAGCAGCCAAGGAGGGAGGAGAACTAATGAAAAACTGTTTTTT.

The chain has TRBV7-9 and TRBJ2-2; 7 nucleotides match TRBD1. V shed 4 bases and J 4 bases; nucleotides not matched to a gene: 6. Germline V lookup: CDR1 SEHNR, CDR2 FQNEAQ (reference sequence). This CDR3 is built from 15 residues. The CDR3 DNA follows: TGTGCCAGCAGCTATGACAGGGCGGGCACCGGGGAGCTGTTTTTT. This gives the protein CASSYDRAGTGELFF.

The gene calls are TRBV6-7 and TRBJ2-7; 8 bases are shared with TRBD2. TRBV6-7 is reported as an ORF; its role is uncertain. The CDR3 length is 18 residues. V shed 5 bases and J 1 base; nucleotides not matched to a gene: 16. CDR3 amino acids: CASSKSRREGILSYEQYF. DNA for the CDR3: TGTGCCAGCAGTAAATCTAGACGGGAGGGGATCCTATCCTACGAGCAGTACTTC.

This chain connects TRBV7-9 to TRBJ2-3; 7 nucleotides align to TRBD2. The CDR3 is 15 amino acids. V trimming: 6 bases; J trimming: 0 bases; junction bases outside the gene matches: 6. The germline V gene encodes CDR1 SEHNR and CDR2 FQNEAQ (reference sequence). The CDR3 sequence is CASSPSGISTDTQYF. The CDR3 nucleotides read TGTGCCAGCAGTCCAAGCGGGATAAGCACAGATACGCAGTATTTT. The full variable domain, with the rest looked up from reference TRBV7-9 and TRBJ2-3, is DTGVSQNPRHKITKRGQNVTFRCDPISEHNRLYWYRQTLGQGPEFLTYFQNEAQLEKSRLLSDRFSAERPKGSFSTLEIQRTEQGDSAMYLCASSPSGISTDTQYFGPGTRLTVL.

The genes are TRBV7-9 and TRBJ1-1, with a possible D match to TRBD1 (6 bases). The CDR3 runs 11 residues. Between the trimmed V and J ends, which lost 5 bases and 6 bases, there was a span of 7 bases. From germline, CDR1 is SEHNR and CDR2 FQNEAQ (reference sequence). The CDR3: CASSPGAEAFF. For the CDR3, the DNA is TGTGCCAGCAGCCCAGGGGCTGAAGCTTTCTTT.

Written as DNA, the CDR3 is TGTGCCAGCAGCTTTCGGACAGGGTACCTGACTAGCTATGGCTACACCTTC. Translating gives CASSFRTGYLTSYGYTF. The chain links TRBV7-8 to TRBJ1-2; TRBD1 agrees at 8 bases. Germline CDR1 reads SGHVS; CDR2 reads FQNEAQ. Unmatched junction bases numbered 13, after V lost 3 bases and J lost 4 bases. This CDR3 contains 17 residues.

The V gene is TRBV27, the J gene TRBJ2-5, with 7 bases aligning to TRBD1. The CDR3 is made up of 18 amino acids. The V gene's germline CDR1 is MNHEY and CDR2 SMNVEV (reference sequence). V lost 10 bases to trimming and J lost 2 bases; unmatched junction nucleotides: 22. CDR3 nucleotides: TGTGCCACAACTAGGGGGAACCGGGTAAACAGGGGACAAGAGACCCAGTACTTC. It is translated as CATTRGNRVNRGQETQYF.

The V call is TRBV29-1, the J call TRBJ2-5; a possible D gene is TRBD2 (6 bases). Germline V gene data show CDR1 as SQVTM and CDR2 as ANQGSEA. This CDR3 is 14 amino acids long. V lost 6 bases and J lost 5, with 19 bases in between. This CDR3 reads CSVGKKWGEETQYF. DNA for the CDR3: TGCAGCGTCGGAAAGAAGTGGGGGGAGGAGACCCAGTACTTC.

The rearrangement joins TRBV7-3 to TRBJ2-1; 10 nucleotides align to TRBD2. The CDR3 runs 15 residues. The V and J ends lost 5 bases and 5 bases, in that order; junction bases with no gene match: 6. Germline lookup yields CDR1 SGHTA and CDR2 FQGTGA. CDR3 nucleotide sequence: TGTGCCAGCAGCGATGGACTAGCGGCTAACAATGAGCAGTTCTTC. Protein product: CASSDGLAANNEQFF.

The V gene is TRBV11-2, the J gene TRBJ2-7, with a weak D call TRBD2 (6 bases). CDR3 length: 17 residues. V was cut by 3 bases and J by 0 bases, with 18 bases left in between. Per germline, CDR1 SGHAT and CDR2 FQNNGV. CDR3 coding DNA: TGTGCCAGCAGCTTTCCTGTACGGGGGTCTACCTCCTACGAGCAGTACTTC. Translating it yields CASSFPVRGSTSYEQYF.

The chain combines TRBV5-6 with TRBJ1-4; 7 nucleotides agree with TRBD1. The CDR3 spans 16 residues. The germline V gene has CDR1 SGHDT and CDR2 YYEEEE. With 2 bases clipped from V and 0 bases from J, the junction kept 4 bases outside the gene matches. The CDR3 DNA sequence: TGTGCCAGCAGCTTCGCCACAGGGGCAACTAATGAAAAACTGTTTTTT. Amino acids: CASSFATGATNEKLFF.

This chain uses TRBV6-5 with TRBJ1-5; no definite D call. CDR3 length equals 15 residues. Trimming removed 7 bases at V and 4 bases at J, with 17 bases between. Germline CDR1 and CDR2: MNHEY and SVGAGI. The CDR3 loop reads CASTKRGIWNQPQHF. CDR3 bases: TGTGCCAGCACCAAGCGCGGGATCTGGAATCAGCCCCAGCATTTT.

The rearrangement uses TRBV5-5 and TRBJ2-3, with 12 bases lining up with TRBD1. J gave up 6 bases and V 3 bases, and 8 bases lay outside the gene matches. The CDR3 is 16 residues long. In germline, CDR1 is SGHKS, CDR2 YYEKEE (reference sequence). The CDR3 DNA follows: TGTGCCAGCAGCTGGGACAGGGGGCGGGGGGAGGATACGCAGTATTTT. Translating it yields CASSWDRGRGEDTQYF.

In DNA, the CDR3 is TGTGCCAGCAGCCAAGATCTGGGACTTAGCACAGATACGCAGTATTTT. Encoded protein: CASSQDLGLSTDTQYF. The chain employs TRBV3-1 (or the pseudogene TRBV3-2) and TRBJ2-3; D is possibly TRBD2 (6 bases). The germline V and J ends were trimmed by 0 bases and 0 bases, with 10 bases remaining between them. Per the germline V gene, CDR1 is LGHDT and CDR2 is YNNKEL (reference sequence). This CDR3 comprises 16 residues.

The V gene is TRBV27, the J gene TRBJ1-5; no clear D gene. Germline V gives CDR1 MNHEY, CDR2 SMNVEV (reference sequence). This CDR3 is built from 13 residues. V lost 2 bases and J lost 9, with 11 bases in between. The CDR3 bases are TGTGCCAGCAGTTTAGCTCCTCTAACGCCCCAGCATTTT. The encoded protein is CASSLAPLTPQHF.

The chain has TRBV19 and TRBJ1-6, with unresolved D. This CDR3 contains 16 residues. Trimming took off 7 bases at V and 1 base at J, with 14 bases between the two ends. Per germline, CDR1 LNHDA and CDR2 SQIVND (reference sequence). The CDR3 nucleotides read TGTGCCAGTATGGCGGCTTATGGGTCCTATAATTCACCCCTCCACTTT. This encodes CASMAAYGSYNSPLHF.

The sample holds a few counts of this clone. V gene TRBV5-1 combines with J gene TRBJ1-4; TRBD1 is a possible D gene (6 bases). Germline CDR1 and CDR2: SGHRS and YFSETQ. The CDR3 covers 15 residues. V lost 6 bases to trimming and J lost 0 bases, with 12 bases between them. The CDR3 coding sequence is TGCGCCAGCATGGACAGAGGAGCAACTAATGAAAAACTGTTTTTT. Translated, it gives CASMDRGATNEKLFF.

The J gene is TRBJ2-5, the V gene TRBV5-1, with 10 bases that match TRBD2. The CDR3 spans 15 residues. The germline V gene has CDR1 SGHRS and CDR2 YFSETQ. V was clipped by 6 bases and J by 3 bases; unmatched bases: 8. The CDR3 sequence is CASTGLAGAEETQYF. The CDR3 DNA is TGCGCCAGCACGGGTCTAGCGGGAGCAGAAGAGACCCAGTACTTC.